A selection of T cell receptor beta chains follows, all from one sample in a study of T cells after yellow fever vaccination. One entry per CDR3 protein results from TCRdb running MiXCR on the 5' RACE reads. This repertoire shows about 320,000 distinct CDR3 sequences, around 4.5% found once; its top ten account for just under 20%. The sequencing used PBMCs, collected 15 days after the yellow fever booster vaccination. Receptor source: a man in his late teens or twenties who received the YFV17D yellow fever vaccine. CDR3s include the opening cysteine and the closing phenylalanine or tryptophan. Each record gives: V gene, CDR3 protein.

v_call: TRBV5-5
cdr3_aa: CASSLWGQGNTEAFF

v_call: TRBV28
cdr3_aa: CASSGGQNYEQYF

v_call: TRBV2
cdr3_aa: CASSEEGGDRYEQYF

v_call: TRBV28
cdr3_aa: CASRLQSYNEQFF

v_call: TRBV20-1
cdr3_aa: CSARDTITPGQGGYTF

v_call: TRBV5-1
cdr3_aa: CASSPRDGARNIQYF

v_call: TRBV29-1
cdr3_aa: CSVDGGSNQPQHF

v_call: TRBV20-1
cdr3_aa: CSARNQGEDQPQHF

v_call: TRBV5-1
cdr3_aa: CASSSTGTPYEQYF

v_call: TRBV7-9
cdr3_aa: CASSLGADQHF

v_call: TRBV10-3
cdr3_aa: CAISLQGAGTGELFF

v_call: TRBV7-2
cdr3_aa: CASSVTSGGAVDTQYF

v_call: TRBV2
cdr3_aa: CASSAVDTALNTEAFF

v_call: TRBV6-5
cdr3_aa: CASSCRRDREECGIGYTF

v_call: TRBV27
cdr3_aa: CASSTLGTGGFNTGELFF

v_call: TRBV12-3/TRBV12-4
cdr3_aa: CASSLDRGGQGQNYGYTF

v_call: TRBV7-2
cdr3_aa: CASSRLAGGPAAGELFF

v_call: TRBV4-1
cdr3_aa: CASRGPGVTGYTF

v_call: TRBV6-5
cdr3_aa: CASSYREGYEQYF

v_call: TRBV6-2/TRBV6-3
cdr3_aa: CASRGPTGILHF

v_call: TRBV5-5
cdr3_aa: CASSSLAGGYGYTF

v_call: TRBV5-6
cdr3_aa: CASSLYGELFF

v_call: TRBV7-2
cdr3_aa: CASSLVGGRAFF

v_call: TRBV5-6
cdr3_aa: CASSLGRGSQPQHF

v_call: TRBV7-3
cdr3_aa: CASNDKAGELFF

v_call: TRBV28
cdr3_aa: CAVRGHRTDTQYF

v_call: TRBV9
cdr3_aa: CASSGYKAGATAFF

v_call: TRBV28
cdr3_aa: CASSRSGGARETQYF

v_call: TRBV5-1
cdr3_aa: CASSFTPQESNEQFF

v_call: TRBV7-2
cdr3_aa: CASSVGALRGQRAAYGYTF

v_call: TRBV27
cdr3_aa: CASSFPSKIYEQYF

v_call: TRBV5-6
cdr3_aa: CASTPVNYNEQFF

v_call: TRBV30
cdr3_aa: CAWSPNAGDTQYF

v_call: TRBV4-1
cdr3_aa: CASSSSMAKNIQYF

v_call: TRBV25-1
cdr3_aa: CASSRDRATGELFF

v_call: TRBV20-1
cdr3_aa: CSASHSSGGAYNEQFF

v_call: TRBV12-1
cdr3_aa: CASSPGLERNNEQFF

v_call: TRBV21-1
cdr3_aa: CASSKGDRTDAGPSEQYF

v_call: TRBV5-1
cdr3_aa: CASSLSQGGAEAFF

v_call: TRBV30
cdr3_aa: CACSLRYYNSPLHF

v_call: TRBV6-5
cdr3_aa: CASSRQGSIPDTQYF

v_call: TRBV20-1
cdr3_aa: CSAHGQGDQPQHF

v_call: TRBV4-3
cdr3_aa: CASSQEAGARGNQPQHF

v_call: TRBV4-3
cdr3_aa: CASSQRGTGNTEAFF

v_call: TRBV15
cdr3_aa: CATSRDLQGSNGYTF

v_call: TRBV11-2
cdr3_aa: CASSLGYGTKETQYF

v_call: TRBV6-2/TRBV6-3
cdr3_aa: CASSYSQETNTGELFF

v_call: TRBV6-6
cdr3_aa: CASSYSYTGTYEQYF

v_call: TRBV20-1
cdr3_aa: CSAPQGARPDTQYF

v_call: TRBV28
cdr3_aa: CASSLGGGSSPTRYF

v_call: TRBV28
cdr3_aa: CASSPGGAESPLHF

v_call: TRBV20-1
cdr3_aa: CSVSRQSRTEAFF

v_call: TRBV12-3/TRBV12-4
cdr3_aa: CASRVLPGQGANYGYTF

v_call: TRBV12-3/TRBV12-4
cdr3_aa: CASSRNPPGWSEKLFF

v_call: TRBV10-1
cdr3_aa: CASSPGHSYETQYF

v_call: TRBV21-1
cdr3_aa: CARSPANSGANVLTF

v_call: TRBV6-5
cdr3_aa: CASSLFRGNTIYF

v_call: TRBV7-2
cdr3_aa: CASSLVSRGLADNEQFF